This T cell receptor (beta chain) was recorded in a study of blood T cell repertoires in COVID-19. For the study at large: Spain, Italy and the United States supplied samples that represented acute and convalescent COVID-19.

Germline-derived CDR1 and CDR2 are SEHNR and FQNEAQ (reference sequence). After removal of 5 bases from V and 4 bases from J, the junction contained 7 bases not matched to a gene. There are 15 residues in the CDR3. Sequencing was performed with immunoSEQ multiplex PCR; in TCRdb, only in-frame clones are kept and a portion is missing. The sample lists 250,000 to 300,000 clones, around 92% seen once, with roughly 1.9% in the top ten. Residents of 24 US areas, aged roughly 18 to 95 years, made up the participants. Cohorts were based on clinical histories the participants reported. The sequence came from an older woman who had recovered from COVID-19. Sample: PBMCs or T cells enriched from blood (not recorded which). The chain employs TRBV7-9 and TRBJ2-1, with 8 bases aligning to TRBD1. The DNA of the CDR3 is TGTGCCAGCAGCAAAGGACAGGGATCATACAATGAGCAGTTCTTC. Protein product: CASSKGQGSYNEQFF.